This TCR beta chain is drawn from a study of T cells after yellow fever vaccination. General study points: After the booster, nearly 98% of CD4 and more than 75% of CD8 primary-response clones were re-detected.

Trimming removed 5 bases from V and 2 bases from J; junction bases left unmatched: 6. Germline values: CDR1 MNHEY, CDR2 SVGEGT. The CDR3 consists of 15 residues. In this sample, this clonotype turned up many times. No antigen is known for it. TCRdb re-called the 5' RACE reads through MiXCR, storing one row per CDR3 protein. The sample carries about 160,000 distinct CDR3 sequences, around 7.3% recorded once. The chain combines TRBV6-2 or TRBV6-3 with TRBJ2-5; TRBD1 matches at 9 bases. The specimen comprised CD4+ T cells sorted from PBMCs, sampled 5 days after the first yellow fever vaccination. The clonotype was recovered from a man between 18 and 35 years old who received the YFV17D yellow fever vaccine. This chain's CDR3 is CASSGAGTGQETQYF. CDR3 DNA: TGTGCCAGCAGTGGAGCCGGGACAGGGCAAGAGACCCAGTACTTC.